The rows below give T cell receptor beta chains drawn from one sample of a study of T-cell reconstitution after alpha-beta-depleted transplantation in children. Using its own MiXCR run on the PCR reads, TCRdb lists one record per CDR3 protein. The table includes hundreds of thousands of distinct CDR3 sequences, roughly 15% detected once. This specimen consisted of PBMCs from the stem cell graft donor, obtained from the stem cell graft. These receptors came from a human donor who donated a stem cell graft to a child with acute myeloid leukemia. CDR3s include the opening cysteine and the closing phenylalanine or tryptophan. Fields, in order: V gene, D gene, J gene, clone size, CDR3 DNA, CDR3 protein. D genes are given only for firm matches. Clone sizes are given selectively: once, few, many, or a class where the clone is expanded.

TRBV4-3	TRBD1	TRBJ2-1	-	TGCGCCAGCAGCCACTCTGGACAGGGGAAGAATGAGCAGTTCTTC	CASSHSGQGKNEQFF
TRBV5-1	-	TRBJ2-1	-	TGCGCCAGCGGAAGGCAGGCTGCGAATGAGCAGTTCTTC	CASGRQAANEQFF
TRBV7-2	-	TRBJ2-5	many	TGTGCCAGCAGCCTGACAGGGAGGGGGACCCAGTACTTC	CASSLTGRGTQYF
TRBV4-2	-	TRBJ1-2	many	TGTGCCAGCAGCCAAGGAGGACTGCCCCAAACTAACTATGGCTACACCTTC	CASSQGGLPQTNYGYTF
TRBV5-1	TRBD1	TRBJ2-3	many	TGCGCCAGCAGCCTGAGGGACAGCGCTCGGGATACGCAGTATTTT	CASSLRDSARDTQYF
TRBV6-1	TRBD1	TRBJ1-2	many	TGTGCCAGCAGTCCCCGGGACAGGGTGGTCGCTAACTATGGCTACACCTTC	CASSPRDRVVANYGYTF
TRBV5-5	-	TRBJ2-3	-	TGTGCCAGCACCATGACGGAACCTCCAGATACGCAGTATTTT	CASTMTEPPDTQYF
TRBV12-3/TRBV12-4	-	TRBJ1-6	-	TGTGCCAGCAGTTTACGCAGGTCTGAGTATAATTCACCCCTCCACTTT	CASSLRRSEYNSPLHF
TRBV7-2	-	TRBJ1-4	-	TGTGCCAGCAGCTTAGGGCAGGGATATAGCGAAAAACTGTTTTTT	CASSLGQGYSEKLFF
TRBV4-2	-	TRBJ1-1	many	TGTGCCAGCGCCGGTACAGGGAACACTGAAGCTTTCTTT	CASAGTGNTEAFF
TRBV11-1	-	TRBJ1-3	few	TGTGCCAGCAGCTTGGGCCGCGCGAGCACCATATATTTT	CASSLGRASTIYF
TRBV20-1	TRBD1	TRBJ1-1	-	TGCTGTGCTCGACCTCTTGGACAGGCGGAAGGGGACACTGAAGCTTTCTTT	CCARPLGQAEGDTEAFF
TRBV20-1	-	TRBJ1-1	few	TGCAGTGCTAGAGATATCGGGTCCACCGAGTGGGGGGGAGCTTTCTTT	CSARDIGSTEWGGAFF
TRBV20-1	-	TRBJ1-1	few	TGCAGTGCTCTCACCCCCCAGGACTACACTGAAGCTTTCTTT	CSALTPQDYTEAFF
TRBV4-3	-	TRBJ1-2	many	TGCGCCAGCAGCCAAGGGGCAGGGAGCAACTATGGCTACACCTTC	CASSQGAGSNYGYTF
TRBV4-3	-	TRBJ2-1	-	TGCGCCAGCAGCCAAGGAGACGGACTGGACAATGAGCAGTTCTTC	CASSQGDGLDNEQFF
TRBV20-1	-	TRBJ2-5	many	TGCAGTGCCCCCGCTGGCGGGGTGAACCAAGAGACCCAGTACTTC	CSAPAGGVNQETQYF
TRBV27	TRBD1	TRBJ2-6	-	TGTGCCAGCAGTCCCCTTCGGACAGGCTCTGGGGCCAACGTCCTGACTTTC	CASSPLRTGSGANVLTF
TRBV15	TRBD1	TRBJ2-1	-	TGTGCCACCAGCTCCCGACAGGGGACCTACAATGAGCAGTTCTTC	CATSSRQGTYNEQFF
TRBV6-5	-	TRBJ1-1	many	TGTGCCAGCAGTTACAGGGGAGGGGGGACTGAAGCTTTCTTT	CASSYRGGGTEAFF
TRBV6-1	TRBD2	TRBJ2-7	many	TGTGCCAGCAGTAAAATTTTCACCGGGACTAGCATCCACGAGCAGTACTTC	CASSKIFTGTSIHEQYF
TRBV6-1	-	TRBJ2-4	many	TGTGCCGCCGGGGGCCCGACAGTCCCCAAAAACATTCAGTACTTC	CAAGGPTVPKNIQYF
TRBV10-3	-	TRBJ1-1	many	TGTGCCATCAGTGAGTCGAAAGGTGGCGGATTGAACACTGAAGCTTTCTTT	CAISESKGGGLNTEAFF
TRBV20-1	-	TRBJ1-4	few	TGCAGTGCTAGGAGCCGATCTTGGGGGATGGAAAAACTGTTTTTT	CSARSRSWGMEKLFF
TRBV9	-	TRBJ1-4	few	TGTGCCAGCAGCGTAGGCCCAATTCAAAATGAAAAACTGTTTTTT	CASSVGPIQNEKLFF
TRBV15	-	TRBJ1-3	few	TGTGCCACCAGCAGAGAAGGGCGGGACTTCTATGGAAACACCATATATTTT	CATSREGRDFYGNTIYF
TRBV10-1	TRBD1	TRBJ2-1	-	TGCGCCAGTGGACAGGGGGCAGATGAGCAGGTCTTC	CASGQGADEQVF
TRBV5-5	TRBD1	TRBJ2-7	many	TGTGCCAGCAGCACACAGGGGACCCTGCTGGCCGAGCAGTACTTC	CASSTQGTLLAEQYF
TRBV20-1	-	TRBJ2-6	-	TGCAGTGCTAGAATCGGCAGCCTCTCTGGGGCCAACGTCCTGACTTTC	CSARIGSLSGANVLTF
TRBV7-9	-	TRBJ1-4	-	TGTGCCAGCAGCTCTCCTACAGGGCCTGCAACTAATGAAAAACTGTTTTTT	CASSSPTGPATNEKLFF
TRBV6-1	TRBD2	TRBJ2-5	many	TGTGCCAGCAAGGAGAAGCGGGGAGAGACCCAGTACTTC	CASKEKRGETQYF
TRBV20-1	TRBD2	TRBJ2-5	many	TGCAGTGCTATGACTAGCCGCCCACAAGAGACCCAGTACTTC	CSAMTSRPQETQYF
TRBV20-1	-	TRBJ2-1	-	TGCAGTGCTAGAGGGCAGGGAGCGCTAAATGAGCAGTTCTTC	CSARGQGALNEQFF
TRBV12-3/TRBV12-4	TRBD1	TRBJ2-1	many	TGTGCCAGCAGTTCCCAGGGGGCTAACAATGAGCAGTTCTTC	CASSSQGANNEQFF
TRBV7-6	TRBD2	TRBJ2-5	many	TGTGCCAGCTCCTCGCAACTAGCGGGGGCCCGGCCAGGAGAAACCCAGTACTTC	CASSSQLAGARPGETQYF
TRBV5-1	-	TRBJ1-2	-	TGCGCCAGCGGCCTCGTGGGCCCTAACTATGGCTACACCTTC	CASGLVGPNYGYTF
TRBV9	TRBD1	TRBJ1-1	-	TGTGCCAGCAGCACCGGGACAGGGGCAAACGCTGAAGCTTTCTTT	CASSTGTGANAEAFF